The subject of this entry is one T cell receptor beta chain. Its specificity is not known. This entry comes from a study of cytomegalovirus exposure and HLA in healthy donors. Primers: 60 Vbeta forward and 13 Jbeta reverse. TCRdb's table, derived via immunoSEQ multiplex PCR, lists solely in-frame clones and lacks some. This table has 150,000 to 180,000 clones, approximately 80% appearing once. Findings of the study overall: In a later analysis, parvovirus B19, influenza, CMV and Epstein-Barr virus appeared linked to several top co-occurrence clusters. Only CMV serostatus was available as immune exposure information.

CDR1 MNHEY and CDR2 SVGAGI come from the germline V gene. V lost 6 bases and J 5 bases, leaving 13 bases between the germline ends. This CDR3 spans 13 amino acids. Input material: PBMCs. This sequence was found in a woman aged 35 to 49 in good health and CMV-seropositive. V usage is TRBV6-5 and J usage is TRBJ2-5; D perhaps matches TRBD2 (5 bases). The CDR3 protein is CASRPGVRETQYF. For the CDR3, the DNA is TGTGCCAGCAGGCCCGGGGTTAGGGAGACCCAGTACTTC.